A selection of T cell receptor beta chains follows, all from one sample in a study of CD4+ T cells in melanoma. Profiled with immunoSEQ multiplex PCR; TCRdb holds only in-frame clones, not every one. The sample lists some 120,000 clones; 92% were seen once. The sequenced sample was peripheral blood. The receptors shown here come from a human donor with melanoma. CDR3s include the opening cysteine and the closing phenylalanine or tryptophan. The order of the fields is V gene, clone size, CDR3 protein. Clone size is given for some rows only: seen once, a few or many times, or a class if the clone is expanded.

>TRBV27|.
CASSQGTRGYQPQHF
>TRBV7-2|.
CASSPDRTRRNEQYF
>TRBV6-4|.
CASPCGPSGPANTGELFF
>TRBV2|.
CASSDSEGRAPQPQHF
>TRBV11-2|.
CASSLGGSGSYNEQFF
>TRBV6-4|.
CASSRTSGTGAYNEQFF
>TRBV5-4|.
CASSLQTSGRSDTQYF
>TRBV5-1|.
CASSSDPGAVTIEAFF
>TRBV19|.
CASSIPGAGYGYTF
>TRBV5-1|once
CASSPRGGLGSDTQYF
>TRBV4-1|.
CASSQGANQPQHF
>TRBV16|.
CASSQVSEGYGYTF
>TRBV18|.
CASSPPEIRSEKLFF
>TRBV7-9|.
CAIFLPSDYGYTF
>TRBV5-1|once
CASSSDPVSSYEQYF
>TRBV7-9|.
CASSQTSSPLHF
>TRBV27|.
CASSLPGLPRDTQYF
>TRBV2|.
CASRRIGYEQYF
>TRBV29-1|.
CSVEDNTGELFF
>TRBV29-1|.
CSVDLGSDRQETQYF
>TRBV11-3|.
CASSGGRGTGELFF
>TRBV5-4|few
CASSLGRGVNNEQFF
>TRBV7-2|.
CASSLLLTSTDTQYF
>TRBV11-3|.
CASSLLDSYGYTF
>TRBV2|many
CASSEAAFLDPYNEQFF
>TRBV19|.
CASSPRGSTDTQYF